This is a list of T cell receptor beta chains from one sample in a study of T cell responses to AZD1222 COVID-19 vaccine. TCRdb's copy holds only in-frame clones and misses some; the assay was immunoSEQ multiplex PCR. Altogether under 200,000 clones are present, 88% being singletons, with the ten largest covering 25% to 30%. The source was peripheral blood, collected 28 days after the second AZD1222 dose. These receptors were collected from an adult who received the AZD1222 COVID-19 vaccine. The CDR3 runs from the conserved cysteine through the conserved F or W.

V gene	J gene	CDR3 protein
TRBV6-2/TRBV6-3	TRBJ2-1	CASSYFSGRPGNEQFF
TRBV28	TRBJ2-1	CASSPPAYNEQFF
TRBV30	TRBJ1-4	CAWSVMGQGVVGEKLFF
TRBV2	TRBJ1-3	CASSERGRNTIYF
TRBV6-5	TRBJ2-7	CASSRRGDYEQYF
TRBV5-6	TRBJ2-7	CASSPPGLAGGGEQYF
TRBV15	TRBJ2-3	CATKRQEQGGERERNTQYF
TRBV21-1	TRBJ1-1	CASSKESGGSSEPGTEAFF
TRBV5-1	TRBJ1-1	CASRENTEAFF
TRBV6-2/TRBV6-3	TRBJ1-2	CASSYRPGTLYGYTF
TRBV21-1	TRBJ2-7	CASSKAPSGESSYEQYF
TRBV6-1	TRBJ1-5	CASSEAGGSNQPQHF
TRBV6-5	TRBJ2-7	CASLAGGWEQYF
TRBV9	TRBJ1-1	CASSAEGLGIHTEAFF
TRBV28	TRBJ2-7	CASSASGSRTSSYEQYF
TRBV30	TRBJ2-1	CALNRGNYNEQFF
TRBV11-3	TRBJ2-5	CASSPIWTQYF
TRBV21-1	TRBJ2-7	CASSGQGCYEQYF
TRBV7-2	TRBJ2-1	CASRASGGLYNEQFF
TRBV18	TRBJ2-5	CASSPSGEETQYF
TRBV7-9	TRBJ2-7	CASSPQTGSAGVHEQYF
TRBV5-1	TRBJ2-7	CASSLGTTGEQYF
TRBV19	TRBJ2-3	CASRTGGYSTDTQYF
TRBV19	TRBJ2-3	CATQSGTRTDTQYF
TRBV28	TRBJ2-1	CASSPTRTGRVNEQFF
TRBV6-5	TRBJ1-2	CASSYGGVNYGYTF
TRBV19	TRBJ1-5	CASRDRGDQPQHF